A single sample is the source of the 17 T cell receptor beta chains below, sequenced in a study of neurological immune-mediated disorders. MiXCR was run by TCRdb on the 5' RACE reads, yielding one entry per CDR3 protein. The profile shows 40,000 to 50,000 distinct CDR3 sequences, roughly 2% of them singletons. The sample was PBMCs. These receptors originate from a woman aged 40 to 50 with multiple sclerosis.

This clonotype was seen a handful of times. The CDR3 nucleotides read TGTGCCAGCGTAGCAGTCCTGGGTAGCAATCAGCCCCAGCATTTT. Protein product: CASVAVLGSNQPQHF. This chain connects TRBV6-2 or TRBV6-3 to TRBJ1-5; D not resolved. The CDR3 is 15 residues long. V lost 8 bases and J 0 bases, leaving 14 bases between the germline ends. The V gene's germline CDR1 is MNHEY and CDR2 SVGEGT.

This clonotype showed up many times. J is TRBJ2-1 and V is TRBV20-1; 7 bases fit TRBD2. Germline V gives CDR1 DFQATT, CDR2 SNEGSKA (reference sequence). This CDR3 contains 16 residues. J gave up 0 bases and V 4 bases, and 9 bases lay outside the gene matches. The CDR3 reads CSAKSGRASSYNEQFF. The CDR3 DNA is TGCAGTGCTAAGTCAGGGAGGGCCAGCTCCTACAATGAGCAGTTCTTC.

With regard to this clonotype: This sequence may be a read error, since a much larger clone differs from it by one base. The conserved phenylalanine or tryptophan normally closing the CDR3 is absent here, so this likely arose from a read error. The genes are TRBV6-6 and TRBJ1-2; no reliable D call. In germline, CDR1 is MNHNY, CDR2 SVGAGI (reference sequence). The CDR3 sequence is 12 residues long. The germline V and J ends were trimmed by 7 bases and 9 bases, with 15 bases remaining between them. CDR3 amino acids: CASNALPTSYTI. Here the CDR3 DNA reads TGTGCCAGCAACGCCCTTCCGACCAGCTACACCATC.

This clonotype was counted ten times or more. This chain joins TRBV7-6 and TRBJ2-1, with TRBD1 identical over 7 bases. Germline assignment: CDR1 SGHVS and CDR2 FNYEAQ. V lost 5 bases, J lost 0 bases, and 7 bases stayed unmatched. This CDR3 spans 16 amino acids. The CDR3: CASSTRQGSSYNEQFF. The CDR3 region has the DNA TGTGCCAGCAGCACCCGACAGGGCAGCTCCTACAATGAGCAGTTCTTC.

This clonotype was seen repeatedly, ten times or more. The chain couples TRBV29-1 to TRBJ2-2; 9 bases map to TRBD2. This CDR3 region has 16 residues. Germline CDR1 is SQVTM and CDR2 is ANQGSEA. The junction had 14 bases not matched to a gene; V was cut back by 6 bases and J by 6 bases. This CDR3 is CSVGGPGLASAGELFF. DNA for the CDR3: TGCAGCGTGGGGGGACCGGGACTAGCATCCGCCGGGGAGCTGTTTTTT.

There are many counts of this clonotype. The chain uses TRBV7-3 and TRBJ2-6, with 9 nucleotides matching TRBD1. V lost 5 bases to trimming and J lost 8 bases; unmatched junction nucleotides: 7. CDR1 and CDR2 from the germline V gene are SGHTA and FQGTGA. This CDR3 has 15 residues. The CDR3 nucleotides are TGTGCCAGCAGCCAGACAGGGGGACTGCCCAACGTCCTGACTTTC. Amino acid sequence: CASSQTGGLPNVLTF.

There are many counts of this clonotype. This sequence joins TRBV11-3 and TRBJ1-1, with a weak D call TRBD1 (5 bases). V lost 6 bases and J 7 bases, leaving 18 bases between the germline ends. The V gene's germline CDR1 is SGHNT and CDR2 YENEEA. The CDR3 is made up of 14 amino acids. CDR3 sequence reads: CASSSGAGSLEAFF. CDR3 nucleotide sequence: TGTGCCAGCAGTTCCGGGGCAGGCAGCCTTGAAGCTTTCTTT.

This clonotype was detected many times. The chain recombines TRBV20-1 with TRBJ1-6; possibly TRBD1 for D (5 bases). CDR1 DFQATT and CDR2 SNEGSKA come from the germline V gene (reference sequence). CDR3 length equals 14 residues. V gave up 1 base and J gave up 9 bases, with 13 bases separating them. CDR3 protein: CSARGGHQGSPLHF. The CDR3 nucleotides read TGCAGTGCTAGAGGCGGACATCAGGGTTCACCCCTCCACTTT.

This clonotype was counted many times. V gene TRBV15 combines with J gene TRBJ1-5; possible D gene TRBD1, 5 bases. CDR3 length: 13 amino acids. V shed 0 bases and J shed 15 bases, with 15 bases lying between them. CDR1 LNHNV and CDR2 YYDKDF come from the germline V gene (reference sequence). The CDR3 DNA is TGTGCCACCAGCAGAGATCGGCAGGGAACACGGCATTTT. Protein: CATSRDRQGTRHF.

In this sample, this clonotype turned up many times. The chain couples TRBV5-1 to TRBJ2-1; D could derive from TRBD1 or TRBD2 (5 bases each). The CDR3 extends over 15 amino acids. Germline V gene lookup returns CDR1 SGHRS and CDR2 YFSETQ. Trimming removed 3 bases at V and 0 bases at J, with 10 bases between. CDR3 residues: CASSSGTLSYNEQFF. The CDR3 DNA is TGCGCCAGCAGCTCAGGGACGCTCTCCTACAATGAGCAGTTCTTC.

This clonotype was counted at least ten times. The V call is TRBV12-3 or TRBV12-4, the J call TRBJ1-5; perhaps TRBD1 as D (6 bases). V was clipped by 5 bases and J by 3 bases, with 11 bases between them. The length of the CDR3 is 14 residues. The CDR3 nucleotides are TGTGCCAGCAGTGCCGGACAGCACAATCAGCCCCAGCATTTT. It translates to CASSAGQHNQPQHF.

This clonotype was observed many times. The rearrangement uses TRBV10-3 and TRBJ1-6; D unclear. The CDR3 spans 14 residues. V shed 3 bases and J shed 4 bases, with 7 bases lying between them. In germline, CDR1 is ENHRY, CDR2 SYGVKD. CDR3 region: CAISDSQYNSPLHF. The CDR3, as DNA: TGTGCCATCAGTGATAGTCAGTATAATTCACCCCTCCACTTT.

This clonotype came up many times. The J gene is TRBJ1-4, the V gene TRBV7-8, with D unresolved. The CDR3 contains 14 residues. The germline CDR1 and CDR2 sequences are SGHVS and FQNEAQ. V was cut by 2 bases and J by 8 bases, with 12 bases left in between. The CDR3 sequence is CASSLSTAREKLFF. DNA of the CDR3: TGTGCCAGCAGCTTAAGTACAGCTCGAGAAAAACTGTTTTTT.

At least ten counts were recorded for this clonotype. This chain uses TRBV5-1 with TRBJ2-2, with TRBD1 matching over 7 bases. This CDR3 is 15 amino acids long. Trimming at V came to 2 bases and at J to 6 bases, leaving 7 bases not matched to a gene. Germline-derived CDR1 and CDR2 are SGHRS and YFSETQ. The CDR3 region is CASSFSGTVSGELFF. Here the CDR3 DNA reads TGCGCCAGCAGCTTTTCTGGGACAGTGTCCGGGGAGCTGTTTTTT.

Notes on this clonotype: Given a much more abundant clone one base away, this may be a read error. The chain is built from TRBV25-1 and TRBJ2-2, with TRBD1 matching 7 bases. After removal of 7 bases from V and 8 bases from J, the junction contained 13 bases not matched to a gene. CDR3 length equals 15 residues. Germline CDR1 MGHDK, CDR2 SYGVNS. The CDR3 loop reads CASTQALGGEGELFF. The CDR3 region has the DNA TGTGCCAGCACTCAAGCGTTAGGGGGCGAGGGGGAGCTGTTTTTT.

This clonotype came up many times. The genes are TRBV7-9 and TRBJ1-5; TRBD1 is a possible D gene (5 bases). The CDR3 loop spans 18 amino acids. V shed 1 base and J shed 4 bases, with 20 bases lying between them. Germline V gives CDR1 SEHNR, CDR2 FQNEAQ (reference sequence). The CDR3 sequence is CASSLGDSGAALNQPQHF. For the CDR3, the DNA is TGTGCCAGCAGCTTAGGAGACTCCGGGGCAGCCCTAAATCAGCCCCAGCATTTT. The whole variable domain, remainder taken from reference TRBV7-9 and TRBJ1-5, is DTGVSQNPRHKITKRGQNVTFRCDPISEHNRLYWYRQTLGQGPEFLTYFQNEAQLEKSRLLSDRFSAERPKGSFSTLEIQRTEQGDSAMYLCASSLGDSGAALNQPQHFGDGTRLSIL.

This clonotype was found many times. The V call is TRBV5-1, the J call TRBJ2-3; 8 positions agree with TRBD1. Germline CDR1 SGHRS, CDR2 YFSETQ. The junction had 9 bases not matched to a gene; V was cut back by 5 bases and J by 4 bases. This CDR3 contains 15 residues. The CDR3 reads CASSYLGTGSDTQYF. CDR3 DNA sequence: TGCGCCAGCAGTTACCTCGGGACAGGATCAGATACGCAGTATTTT.